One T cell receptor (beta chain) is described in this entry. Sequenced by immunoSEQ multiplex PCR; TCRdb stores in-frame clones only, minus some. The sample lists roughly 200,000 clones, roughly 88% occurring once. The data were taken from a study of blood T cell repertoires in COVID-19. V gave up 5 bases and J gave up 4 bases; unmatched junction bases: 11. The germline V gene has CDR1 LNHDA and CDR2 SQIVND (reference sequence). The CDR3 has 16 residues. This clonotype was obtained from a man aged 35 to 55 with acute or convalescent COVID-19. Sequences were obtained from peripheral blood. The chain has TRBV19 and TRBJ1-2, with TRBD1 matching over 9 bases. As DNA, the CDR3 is TGTGCCAGTAGTCTCCAGGGACAGGGAGCGGGCTATGGCTACACCTTC. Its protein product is CASSLQGQGAGYGYTF.